This entry is about one T cell receptor beta chain. This clonotype appeared many times. Its antigen is not yet known. Qualities for individual bases were not recorded, and no much larger clone is one base off. These data are taken from a study of T cells after yellow fever vaccination (dated by TCRdb to 2018 to 2020). Context from the whole study: The SMART-Seq v4 Ultra Low Input RNA kit was used to prepare libraries from fractions with low cell numbers. Blood was collected at multiple timepoints before and after primary and secondary immunization, and bulk PBMC replicates and cell subsets were isolated. Bulk TCR alpha and beta repertoires were sequenced longitudinally to track T-cell clones before and after primary and booster YFV17D yellow fever vaccination. The cohort comprised two healthy male donors, one aged 18 to 29 and one aged 30 to 40 years.

Instrument on record: Illumina NovaSeq 6000. Synthesis of TCR cDNA relied on 5'RACE template switching, a step that introduced a universal primer site along with unique molecular identifiers. Priming of cDNA synthesis was performed from both the TCR alpha and TCR beta constant segments. Libraries were amplified in two PCR steps, with sample barcodes and sequencing adapters added in the second step. Sequencing of libraries was done on Illumina HiSeq 2500 (2x100 bp) or NovaSeq (2x150 bp). In the authors' own workflow: Reads were demultiplexed and collapsed into UMI consensus sequences with MIGEC, and V(D)J alignment was performed with MiXCR. Vaccine-responding clonotypes were identified with edgeR using replicate PBMC samples, with FDR below 0.01 and a log2 fold change above 5 up to day 15 being required. Each bulk clonotype was labeled CD4 or CD8 based on which sequenced repertoire, CD4 or CD8, contained the clonotype at higher abundance. TCRdb reprocessed the public reads (quality trimming at Q25 with fastp, clone calling with MiXCR) and kept in-frame beta chains. Under each unique CDR3 protein, matching rows form one entry showing the most common genes and DNA. None of the V and J calls come from the authors' own analysis; TCRdb made them. The sample table lists some 240,000 distinct CDR3 sequences, around 3.1% of them with a count of one. Around 3.3% of the sample rests with the top ten.

Overall study results and their limits: Computational filtering was required because FACS-sorted repertoires could contain abundant contaminating clonotypes from the bulk population. Most clones expanded after primary vaccination (about 96% of CD4 and roughly 90% of CD8) were re-detected after the booster, suggesting that broad memory maintenance occurred. The study included only a couple of donors, which limits how far the findings can be generalized. Compared with the primary T-cell response, the secondary T-cell response was weaker but faster, peaking on day 5 rather than day 15. A small share of clonotypes was detected in both CD4 and CD8 compartments, with the overlap likely arising from convergent recombination.

This specimen's treatment or condition label, interpreted: live attenuated yellow fever vaccine strain. PBMCs were isolated from peripheral blood using a standard Ficoll-Paque protocol. CD4 and CD8 T-cell fractions were isolated with Dynabeads CD4 and CD8 positive selection kits. TriZol was used to extract RNA from bulk PBMCs, CD4 and CD8 fractions, and dextramer-positive and dextramer-negative fractions. The TCR originated in a man between 18 and 29 years old who received the YFV17D yellow fever vaccine. The specimen was CD4+ T cells sorted from PBMCs, collected 10 days after the yellow fever booster vaccination.

This receptor carries the CDR3 CASSQDSTYEQYF. The sequence in DNA is TGTGCCAGCAGCCAAGATTCGACCTACGAGCAGTACTTC. Rearrangement joined TRBV4-2 to TRBJ2-7, with the identity of the D gene unclear. From the germline V gene, CDR1 is LGHNA and CDR2 is YNFKEQ. Its CDR3 holds 13 amino acids, cysteine through phenylalanine. Just the 39-base CDR3 DNA is kept, in frame starting at base 1. At the junction V is shortened by 0 bases and J by 2 bases, with 5 bases in between.